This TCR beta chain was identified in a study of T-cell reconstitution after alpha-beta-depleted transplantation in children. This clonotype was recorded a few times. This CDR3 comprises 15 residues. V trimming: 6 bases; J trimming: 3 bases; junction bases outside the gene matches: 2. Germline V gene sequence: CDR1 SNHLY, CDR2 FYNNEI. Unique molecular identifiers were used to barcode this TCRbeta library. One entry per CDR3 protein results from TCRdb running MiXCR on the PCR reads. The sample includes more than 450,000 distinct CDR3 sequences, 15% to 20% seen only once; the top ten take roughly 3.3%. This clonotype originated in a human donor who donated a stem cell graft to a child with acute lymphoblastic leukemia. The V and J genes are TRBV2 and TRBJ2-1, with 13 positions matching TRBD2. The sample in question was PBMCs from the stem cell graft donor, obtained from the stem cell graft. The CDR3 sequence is CASRGTSGNYNEQFF. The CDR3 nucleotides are TGTGCCAGCAGGGGGACTAGCGGGAACTACAATGAGCAGTTCTTC.